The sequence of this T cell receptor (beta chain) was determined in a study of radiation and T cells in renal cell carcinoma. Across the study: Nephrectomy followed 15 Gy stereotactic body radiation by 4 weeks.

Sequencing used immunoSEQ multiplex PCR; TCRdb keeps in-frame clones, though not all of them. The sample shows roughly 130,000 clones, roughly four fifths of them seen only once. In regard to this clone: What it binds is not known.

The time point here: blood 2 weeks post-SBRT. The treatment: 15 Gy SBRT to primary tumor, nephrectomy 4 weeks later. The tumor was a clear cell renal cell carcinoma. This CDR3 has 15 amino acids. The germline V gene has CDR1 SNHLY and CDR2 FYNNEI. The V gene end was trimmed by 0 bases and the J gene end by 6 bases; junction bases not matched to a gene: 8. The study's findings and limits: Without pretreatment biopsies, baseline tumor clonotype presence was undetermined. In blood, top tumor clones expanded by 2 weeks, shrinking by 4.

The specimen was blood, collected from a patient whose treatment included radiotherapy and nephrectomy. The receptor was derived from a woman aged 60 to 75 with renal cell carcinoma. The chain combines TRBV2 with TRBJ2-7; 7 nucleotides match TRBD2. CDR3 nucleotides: TGTGCCAGCAGTGAAGCCCCTCCGGGAGGAGGCGAGCAGTACTTC. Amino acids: CASSEAPPGGGEQYF. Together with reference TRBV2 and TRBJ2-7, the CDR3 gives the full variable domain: EPEVTQTPSHQVTQMGQEVILRCVPISNHLYFYWYRQILGQKVEFLVSFYNNEISEKSEIFDDQFSVERPDGSNFTLKIRSTKLEDSAMYFCASSEAPPGGGEQYFGPGTRLTVT.